Presented here are 15 T cell receptor beta chains from one specimen sequenced in a study of CD8 T cells in ankylosing spondylitis. Which antigens these TCRs recognize remains unknown. TCRdb processed the 5' RACE reads anew with MiXCR; each CDR3 protein has one entry. The repertoire has some 840,000 distinct CDR3 sequences, approximately 12% of them found once; the top ten carry about 0.5%. Study-wide results and caveats: Blood of patients with ankylosing spondylitis appeared to be characterized by a TCR beta motif of eight highly homologous variants.

Sequenced sample: blood, either unsorted or a sorted T cell fraction (not recorded which). The receptor source for this set is a male donor with ankylosing spondylitis.

This clonotype was seen a few times. V gene TRBV6-1 combines with J gene TRBJ2-2; TRBD1 agrees at 7 bases. With V trimmed by 6 bases and J by 6 bases, 10 bases remained unmatched. This CDR3 comprises 15 residues. Germline values: CDR1 MNHNS, CDR2 SASEGT. CDR3 bases: TGTGCCAGCAGATCGTCACAGGGGTTCTCCGGGGAGCTGTTTTTT. Translation gives CASRSSQGFSGELFF.

The genes are TRBV20-1 and TRBJ1-2; a weak D match, TRBD1 (5 bases). V was clipped by 0 bases and J by 4 bases, with 12 bases between them. The CDR3 is 14 amino acids. Germline assignment: CDR1 DFQATT and CDR2 SNEGSKA (reference sequence). DNA of the CDR3: TGCAGTGCTAGAGATTGGCAGGGCGGCTATGGCTACACCTTC. Protein: CSARDWQGGYGYTF.

J is TRBJ1-2 and V is TRBV6-4; D is unclear. The germline V and J ends were trimmed by 4 bases and 6 bases, with 18 bases remaining between them. The CDR3 has 15 amino acids. In germline, CDR1 is MRHNA, CDR2 SNTAGT. CDR3 DNA sequence: TGTGCCAGCAGTGTCTCCGTTCGATCCTATGATGGCTACACCTTC. It codes for CASSVSVRSYDGYTF.

This sequence joins TRBV5-1 and TRBJ2-7; D may correspond to TRBD1 or TRBD2 (5 bases each). The V end lost 4 bases, the J end lost 1 base, and 18 bases lay between the germline ends. CDR1 and CDR2 (germline): SGHRS, YFSETQ. The CDR3 runs to 16 residues. CDR3 DNA sequence: TGCGCCAGCAGCCCGGTCCCAGGGACCTTTTCCTACGAGCAGTACTTC. Residues: CASSPVPGTFSYEQYF.

The sample holds many counts of this clonotype. This chain connects TRBV6-5 to TRBJ1-2, with no clear D. There are 15 residues in the CDR3. Germline V gene lookup returns CDR1 MNHEY and CDR2 SVGAGI. Trimming shortened V by 0 bases and J by 4 bases, and 12 bases separated the two germline ends. The CDR3 DNA is TGTGCCAGCAGTTACTCGAATAGGGTGGCCTATGGCTACACCTTC. As protein: CASSYSNRVAYGYTF.

This clonotype was counted a few times. V usage is TRBV12-3 or TRBV12-4 and J usage is TRBJ1-5; D unclear. The CDR3 loop spans 12 amino acids. Trimming shortened V by 8 bases and J by 7 bases, and 12 bases separated the two germline ends. This CDR3 reads CASRFMGQPQHF. The CDR3 DNA reads as TGTGCCAGCCGGTTCATGGGGCAGCCCCAGCATTTT.

This clonotype was detected only a few times. V and J are TRBV12-3 or TRBV12-4 and TRBJ1-1; D not resolved. Trimming shortened V by 3 bases and J by 5 bases, and 7 bases separated the two germline ends. There are 12 residues in the CDR3. CDR3 nucleotide sequence: TGTGCCAGCAGTTTTTGGCGGACTGAAGCTTTCTTT. This encodes CASSFWRTEAFF.

Ten or more counts support this clonotype. The J gene is TRBJ2-7, the V gene TRBV29-1; TRBD2 matches 9 bases. This CDR3 is built from 12 residues. Losses at the gene ends were 7 bases for V and 2 bases for J; bases not matched to a gene: 3. From germline, CDR1 is SQVTM and CDR2 ANQGSEA. CDR3 protein: CSATSGPYEQYF. The CDR3 DNA reads TGCAGCGCGACTAGCGGACCCTACGAGCAGTACTTC.

This CDR3 is CASSVGDLYGQNTEAFF. The CDR3 DNA sequence: TGTGCCAGCAGCGTAGGGGACCTTTATGGTCAGAACACTGAAGCTTTCTTT. The J gene is TRBJ1-1, the V gene TRBV9, with D possibly TRBD1 on 5 matching bases. CDR3 size: 17 residues. The V end lost 0 bases, the J end lost 1 base, and 16 bases lay between the germline ends. CDR1 is SGDLS and CDR2 is YYNGEE in the germline V gene.

The J gene is TRBJ2-7, the V gene TRBV15; D gene ambiguous. CDR1 is LNHNV, CDR2 YYDKDF, per germline (reference sequence). V lost 0 bases and J 4 bases, leaving 13 bases between the germline ends. The CDR3 contains 15 residues. The CDR3 DNA reads TGTGCCACCAGCAGAGATAAGAACAGTTATTACGAGCAGTACTTC. Translated: CATSRDKNSYYEQYF.

There are a few counts of this clonotype. The chain is built from TRBV5-4 and TRBJ1-6; D unresolved. The CDR3 consists of 16 residues. V was cut by 4 bases and J by 0 bases, with 11 bases left in between. From germline, CDR1 is SGHNT and CDR2 YYREEE (reference sequence). The CDR3 is CASSTGTSSYNSPLHF. The CDR3 region has the DNA TGTGCCAGCAGCACGGGAACGAGCTCCTATAATTCACCCCTCCACTTT. Drawing the rest from reference TRBV5-4 and TRBJ1-6, the complete variable domain is ETGVTQSPTHLIKTRGQQVTLRCSSQSGHNTVSWYQQALGQGPQFIFQYYREEENGRGNFPPRFSGLQFPNYSSELNVNALELDDSALYLCASSTGTSSYNSPLHFGNGTRLTVT.

This clonotype was observed a few times. The chain recombines TRBV5-1 with TRBJ2-7; D may correspond to TRBD1 or TRBD2 (5 bases each). The germline gives CDR1 SGHRS, CDR2 YFSETQ. CDR3 size: 15 residues. Trimming shortened V by 4 bases and J by 3 bases, and 17 bases separated the two germline ends. The CDR3 DNA reads as TGCGCCAGCAGCCGAGCGTGGGACGCCTACTACGAGCAGTACTTC. Encoded protein: CASSRAWDAYYEQYF. Filled out from reference TRBV5-1 and TRBJ2-7, the complete variable domain reads KAGVTQTPRYLIKTRGQQVTLSCSPISGHRSVSWYQQTPGQGLQFLFEYFSETQRNKGNFPGRFSGRQFSNSRSEMNVSTLELGDSALYLCASSRAWDAYYEQYFGPGTRLTVT.

V usage is TRBV7-6 and J usage is TRBJ1-2, with D unresolved. The V gene's germline CDR1 is SGHVS and CDR2 FNYEAQ. V was shortened by 2 bases and J by 6 bases, with 10 bases between the two germline ends. The CDR3 contains 13 residues. CDR3 protein: CASSLTLENGYTF. In DNA, the CDR3 is TGTGCCAGCAGCTTAACTTTGGAGAATGGCTACACCTTC.

This clonotype was detected a few times. The chain uses TRBV6-5 and TRBJ2-1; D gene unclear. Trimming removed 5 bases at V and 0 bases at J, with 14 bases between. The CDR3 is 16 residues long. The V gene's germline CDR1 is MNHEY and CDR2 SVGAGI. The CDR3 region is CASSTRLDFSYNEQFF. The CDR3 DNA is TGTGCCAGCAGTACTCGGCTAGATTTCTCCTACAATGAGCAGTTCTTC.

The J gene is TRBJ2-3, the V gene TRBV7-2; D is perhaps TRBD2 (5 bases). V dropped 2 bases and J dropped 1 base, with 13 bases sitting between them. The germline V gene has CDR1 SGHTA and CDR2 FQGNSA. This CDR3 contains 16 residues. CDR3 in DNA: TGTGCCAGCAGCTTAAACCCTAGCTCGGGCACAGATACGCAGTATTTT. The encoded protein is CASSLNPSSGTDTQYF.